Shown below are 7 T cell receptor beta chains from a single sample sequenced in a study of shared clonotypes between healthy human individuals. CD45RO-negative, CCR7-positively selected cells formed the naive CD8 fraction, excluding terminally differentiated effector memory CD45RA+ cells. Repertoires were generated with immunoSEQ multiplex PCR, while TCRdb's copy carries only in-frame clones and drops some. The sample has about 1,900,000 clones, approximately 94% seen once; the top ten hold more than 0.95%. The sample was naive CD8+ T cells sorted from blood. All receptors derive from a man younger than 35 in good health.

This sequence joins TRBV28 and TRBJ2-3, with TRBD2 as a possible D gene (6 bases). There are 17 residues in the CDR3. The germline V and J ends were trimmed by 5 bases and 0 bases, with 18 bases remaining between them. Germline values: CDR1 MDHEN, CDR2 SYDVKM. CDR3 sequence (DNA): TGTGCCAGCAGTCCCCCGGGGGAAGCCCTCAGCACAGATACGCAGTATTTT. It encodes CASSPPGEALSTDTQYF. The variable domain in full, with the rest retrieved from reference TRBV28 and TRBJ2-3, is DVKVTQSSRYLVKRTGEKVFLECVQDMDHENMFWYRQDPGLGLRLIYFSYDVKMKEKGDIPEGYSVSREKKERFSLILESASTNQTSMYLCASSPPGEALSTDTQYFGPGTRLTVL.

Points on this clone: In the same sample, other DNA sequences code for this CDR3. The CDR3 nucleotides read TGTGCCAGCAGCGTAGGTCCGGAGAGCTCCTACGAGCAGTACTTC. It codes for CASSVGPESSYEQYF. The chain employs TRBV9 and TRBJ2-7; D unresolved. Germline V gene sequence: CDR1 SGDLS, CDR2 YYNGEE. This CDR3 spans 15 amino acids. Deletions cut 0 bases from V and 0 bases from J, with 10 bases between.

As concerns this clone: This sample also contains other DNA sequences that code for the same CDR3. This sequence joins TRBV19 and TRBJ2-7; unclear D gene. V lost 3 bases to trimming and J lost 4 bases, with 7 bases between them. The CDR3 has 12 amino acids. Per the germline V gene, CDR1 is LNHDA and CDR2 is SQIVND (reference sequence). The CDR3 DNA sequence: TGTGCCAGTAGTATCCCCGGATACGAGCAGTACTTC. Translating gives CASSIPGYEQYF.

The V gene is TRBV2, the J gene TRBJ2-1, with 7 nucleotides matching TRBD2. CDR3 length equals 16 residues. Germline loops: CDR1 SNHLY, CDR2 FYNNEI. V lost 8 bases, J lost 2 bases, and 12 bases stayed unmatched. The chain's CDR3 is CASPPTDGRTYNEQFF. CDR3 DNA: TGTGCCAGCCCCCCTACGGACGGGAGGACCTACAATGAGCAGTTCTTC.

The chain carries TRBV5-8 and TRBJ2-1; D remains ambiguous. This CDR3 region has 14 residues. The germline V gene encodes CDR1 SGHTS and CDR2 YDEGEE. The V gene lost 0 bases and the J gene lost 8 bases, with 12 bases spanning the gap. The CDR3 DNA sequence: TGTGCCAGCAGCTTGGGGTCAGACATCGATGAGCAGTTCTTC. This sequence encodes CASSLGSDIDEQFF.

The chain employs TRBV7-9 and TRBJ2-7; the match to TRBD2 covers 7 bases. CDR1 is SEHNR and CDR2 is FQNEAQ in the germline V gene (reference sequence). This CDR3 comprises 13 residues. Trimming cost V 5 bases and J 1 base; bases outside gene matches: 2. This chain's CDR3 is CASSASGSYEQYF. CDR3 nucleotides: TGTGCCAGCAGCGCTAGCGGATCCTACGAGCAGTACTTC.

This sequence joins TRBV2 and TRBJ1-3; TRBD1 aligns across 10 bases. From germline, CDR1 is SNHLY and CDR2 FYNNEI. J gave up 4 bases and V 8 bases, and 11 bases lay outside the gene matches. The CDR3 has 16 residues. CDR3 DNA: TGTGCCAGCGGGGGAGGGACAGGGGAATCCGGAAACACCATATATTTT. It specifies CASGGGTGESGNTIYF.